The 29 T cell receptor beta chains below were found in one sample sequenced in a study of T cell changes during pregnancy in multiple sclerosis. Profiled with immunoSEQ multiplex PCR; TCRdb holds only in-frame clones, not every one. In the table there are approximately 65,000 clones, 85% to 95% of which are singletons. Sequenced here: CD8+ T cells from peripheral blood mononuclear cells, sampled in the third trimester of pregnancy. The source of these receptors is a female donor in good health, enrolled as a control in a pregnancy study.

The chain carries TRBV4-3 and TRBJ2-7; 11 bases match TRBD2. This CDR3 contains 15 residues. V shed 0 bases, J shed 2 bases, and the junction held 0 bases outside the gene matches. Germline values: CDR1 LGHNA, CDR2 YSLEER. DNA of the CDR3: TGCGCCAGCAGCCAAGAACTAGCGGGGGCCTACGAGCAGTACTTC. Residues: CASSQELAGAYEQYF.

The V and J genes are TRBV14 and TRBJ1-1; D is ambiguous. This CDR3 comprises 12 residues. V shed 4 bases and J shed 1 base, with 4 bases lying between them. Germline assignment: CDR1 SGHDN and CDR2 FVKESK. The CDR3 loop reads CASSLWNTEAFF. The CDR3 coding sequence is TGTGCCAGCAGCCTATGGAACACTGAAGCTTTCTTT.

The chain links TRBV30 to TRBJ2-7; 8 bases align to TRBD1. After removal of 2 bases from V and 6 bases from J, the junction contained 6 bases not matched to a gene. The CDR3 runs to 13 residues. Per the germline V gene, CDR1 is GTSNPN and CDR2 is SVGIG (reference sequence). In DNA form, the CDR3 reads TGTGCCTGGAGTCGGACAGGGATCCGCGAGCAGTACTTC. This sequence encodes CAWSRTGIREQYF.

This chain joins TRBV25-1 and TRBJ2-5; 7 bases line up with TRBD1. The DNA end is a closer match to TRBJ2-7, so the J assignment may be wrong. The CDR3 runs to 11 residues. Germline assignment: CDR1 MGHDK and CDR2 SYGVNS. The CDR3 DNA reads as TGTGCCGTAGGACAGGCCTACGAGCAGTACTTC. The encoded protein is CAVGQAYEQYF.

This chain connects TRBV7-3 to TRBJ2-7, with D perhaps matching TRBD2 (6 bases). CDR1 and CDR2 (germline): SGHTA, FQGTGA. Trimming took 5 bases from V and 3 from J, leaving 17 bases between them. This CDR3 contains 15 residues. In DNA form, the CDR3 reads TGTGCCAGCAGCCTAAGGGACTCCACATTCTACGAGCAGTACTTC. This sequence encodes CASSLRDSTFYEQYF.

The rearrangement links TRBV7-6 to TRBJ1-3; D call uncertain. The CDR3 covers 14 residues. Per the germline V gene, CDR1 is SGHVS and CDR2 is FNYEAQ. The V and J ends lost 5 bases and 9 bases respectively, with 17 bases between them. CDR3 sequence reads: CASSPGDSSSTIYF. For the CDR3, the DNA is TGTGCCAGCAGCCCCGGCGACTCTTCAAGCACCATATATTTT.

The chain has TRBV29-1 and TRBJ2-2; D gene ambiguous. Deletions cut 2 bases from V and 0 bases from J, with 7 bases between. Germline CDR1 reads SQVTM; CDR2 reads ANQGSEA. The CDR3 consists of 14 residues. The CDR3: CSVEITANTGELFF. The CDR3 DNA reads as TGCAGCGTTGAAATAACAGCGAACACCGGGGAGCTGTTTTTT.

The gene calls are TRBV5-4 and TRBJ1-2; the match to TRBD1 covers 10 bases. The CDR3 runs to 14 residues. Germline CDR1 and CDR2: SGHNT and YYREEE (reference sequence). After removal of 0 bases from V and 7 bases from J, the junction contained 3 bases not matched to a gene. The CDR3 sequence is CASSLEGDRGGYTF. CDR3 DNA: TGTGCCAGCAGCTTGGAGGGGGACAGGGGTGGCTACACCTTC.

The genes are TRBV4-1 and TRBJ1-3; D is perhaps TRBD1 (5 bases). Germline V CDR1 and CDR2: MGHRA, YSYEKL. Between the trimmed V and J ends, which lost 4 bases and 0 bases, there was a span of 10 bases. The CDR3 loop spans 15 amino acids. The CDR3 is CASSRDWSSGNTIYF. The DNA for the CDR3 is TGCGCCAGCAGCCGGGACTGGAGCTCTGGAAACACCATATATTTT.

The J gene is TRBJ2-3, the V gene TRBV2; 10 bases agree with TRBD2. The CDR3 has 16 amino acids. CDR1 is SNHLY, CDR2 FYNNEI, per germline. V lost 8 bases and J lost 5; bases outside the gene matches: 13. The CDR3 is CASGVERGGPKDTQYF. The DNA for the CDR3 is TGTGCCAGCGGGGTCGAGCGGGGGGGCCCTAAAGATACGCAGTATTTT.

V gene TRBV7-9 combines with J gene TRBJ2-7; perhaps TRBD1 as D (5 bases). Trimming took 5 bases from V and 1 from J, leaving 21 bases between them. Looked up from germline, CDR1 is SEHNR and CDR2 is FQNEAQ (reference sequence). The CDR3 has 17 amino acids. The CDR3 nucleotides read TGTGCCAGCAGCCCCAATGCGGCAGGGCTCAATTCCTACGAGCAGTACTTC. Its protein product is CASSPNAAGLNSYEQYF.

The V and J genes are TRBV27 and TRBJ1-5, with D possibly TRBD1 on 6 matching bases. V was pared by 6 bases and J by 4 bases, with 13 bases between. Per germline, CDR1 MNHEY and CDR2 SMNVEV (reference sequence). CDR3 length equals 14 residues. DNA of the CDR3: TGTGCCAGCAGGGACAGCGAAGCAAATCAGCCCCAGCATTTT. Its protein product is CASRDSEANQPQHF.

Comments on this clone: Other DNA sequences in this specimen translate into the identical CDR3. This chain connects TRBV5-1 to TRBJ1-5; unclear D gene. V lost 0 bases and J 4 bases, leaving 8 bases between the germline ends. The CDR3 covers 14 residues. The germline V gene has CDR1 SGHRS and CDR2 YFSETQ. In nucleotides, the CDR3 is TGCGCCAGCAGCTTGGAAGGAGGAAATCAGCCCCAGCATTTT. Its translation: CASSLEGGNQPQHF.

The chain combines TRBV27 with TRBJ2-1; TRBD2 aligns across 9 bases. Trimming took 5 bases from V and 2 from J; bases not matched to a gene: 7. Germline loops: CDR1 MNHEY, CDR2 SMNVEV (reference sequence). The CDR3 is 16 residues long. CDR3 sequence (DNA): TGTGCCAGCAGTCCACATAGCGGGGGTGCCTACAATGAGCAGTTCTTC. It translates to CASSPHSGGAYNEQFF.

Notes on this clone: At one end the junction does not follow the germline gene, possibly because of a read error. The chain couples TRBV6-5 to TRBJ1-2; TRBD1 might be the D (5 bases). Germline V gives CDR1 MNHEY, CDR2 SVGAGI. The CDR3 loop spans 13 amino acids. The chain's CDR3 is CASSYSSGGRDSF. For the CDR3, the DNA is TGTGCCAGCAGTTACTCGTCCGGGGGGAGGGACTCCTTC.

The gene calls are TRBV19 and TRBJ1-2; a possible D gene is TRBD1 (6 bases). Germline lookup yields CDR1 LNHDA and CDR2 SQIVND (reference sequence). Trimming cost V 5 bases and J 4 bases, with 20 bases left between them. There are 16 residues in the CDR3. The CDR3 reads CASSYRDTRSFYGYTF. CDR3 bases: TGTGCCAGTAGTTACCGGGACACCCGAAGTTTCTATGGCTACACCTTC.

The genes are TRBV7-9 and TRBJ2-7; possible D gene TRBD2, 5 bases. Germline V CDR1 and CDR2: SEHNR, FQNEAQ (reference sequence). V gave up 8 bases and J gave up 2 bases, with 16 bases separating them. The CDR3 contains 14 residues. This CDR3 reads CASGISGIAYEQYF. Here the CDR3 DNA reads TGTGCCAGCGGGATTTCGGGGATCGCCTACGAGCAGTACTTC.

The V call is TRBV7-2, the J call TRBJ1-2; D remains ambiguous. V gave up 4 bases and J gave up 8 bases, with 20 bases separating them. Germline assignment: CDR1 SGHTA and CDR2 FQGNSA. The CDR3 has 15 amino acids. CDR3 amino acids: CASSYQVPAEIGYTF. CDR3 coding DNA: TGTGCCAGCAGCTACCAGGTCCCGGCAGAAATAGGCTACACCTTC.

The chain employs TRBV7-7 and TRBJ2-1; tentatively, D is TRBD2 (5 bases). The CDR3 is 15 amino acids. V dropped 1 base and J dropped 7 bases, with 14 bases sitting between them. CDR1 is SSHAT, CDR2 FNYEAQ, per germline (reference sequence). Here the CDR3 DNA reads TGTGCCAGCAGCTTAGGTAGTTCTAGCACAAATGAGCAGTTCTTC. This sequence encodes CASSLGSSSTNEQFF.

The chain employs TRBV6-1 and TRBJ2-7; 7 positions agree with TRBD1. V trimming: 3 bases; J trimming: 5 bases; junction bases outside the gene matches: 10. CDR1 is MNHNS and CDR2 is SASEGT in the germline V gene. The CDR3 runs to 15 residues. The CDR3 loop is CASSDLLGTVNEQYF. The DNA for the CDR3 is TGTGCCAGCAGTGACCTTCTCGGGACAGTCAACGAGCAGTACTTC.

CDR3 DNA sequence: TGTGCCAGCAGCTTAGCGGGGGGCTCCGTCAATGAGCAGTTCTTC. Translation: CASSLAGGSVNEQFF. The genes are TRBV5-6 and TRBJ2-1; TRBD2 agrees at 9 bases. From germline, CDR1 is SGHDT and CDR2 YYEEEE. The V gene end was trimmed by 2 bases and the J gene end by 6 bases; junction bases not matched to a gene: 6. The CDR3 totals 15 residues.

DNA for the CDR3: TGTGCCAGCAGTCGAGTTACGGGACAGGGGTACGAGCAGTACTTC. Translation: CASSRVTGQGYEQYF. The V call is TRBV6-7, the J call TRBJ2-7; 10 bases match TRBD1. TRBV6-7 is sorted into the ORF group, with uncertain function. V dropped 5 bases and J dropped 4; count of bases not matched to a gene: 8. This CDR3 comprises 15 residues.

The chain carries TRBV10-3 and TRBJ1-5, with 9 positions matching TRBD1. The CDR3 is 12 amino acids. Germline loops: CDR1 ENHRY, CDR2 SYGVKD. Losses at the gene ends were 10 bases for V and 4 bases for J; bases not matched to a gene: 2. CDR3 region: CATGTGNQPQHF. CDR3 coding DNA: TGTGCCACCGGGACAGGGAATCAGCCCCAGCATTTT.

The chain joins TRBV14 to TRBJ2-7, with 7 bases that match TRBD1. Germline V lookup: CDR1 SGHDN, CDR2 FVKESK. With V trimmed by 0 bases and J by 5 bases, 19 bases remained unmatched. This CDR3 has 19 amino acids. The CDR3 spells CASSQEQGTVRLRFHEQYF. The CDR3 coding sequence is TGTGCCAGCAGCCAAGAACAAGGGACAGTGCGCCTCCGGTTCCACGAGCAGTACTTC.

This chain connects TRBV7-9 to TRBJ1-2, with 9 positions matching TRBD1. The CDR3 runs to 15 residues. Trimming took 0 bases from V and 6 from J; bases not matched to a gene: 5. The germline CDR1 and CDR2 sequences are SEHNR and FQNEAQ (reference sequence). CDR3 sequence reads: CASSLARTGGDGYTF. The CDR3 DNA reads TGTGCCAGCAGCTTAGCCCGCACAGGGGGCGATGGCTACACCTTC.

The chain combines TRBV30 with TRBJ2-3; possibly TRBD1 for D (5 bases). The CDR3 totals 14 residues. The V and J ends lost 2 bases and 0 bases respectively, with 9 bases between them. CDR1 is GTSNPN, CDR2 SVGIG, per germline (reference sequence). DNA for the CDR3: TGTGCCTGGAGTTTATCAGGGAGCACAGATACGCAGTATTTT. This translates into CAWSLSGSTDTQYF.

The CDR3 bases are TGTGCCAGCAGCTTAGGGGACAGCCAGCCCCAGCATTTT. Residues: CASSLGDSQPQHF. This chain links TRBV7-9 with TRBJ1-5; 7 bases are a match to TRBD1. The V gene's germline CDR1 is SEHNR and CDR2 FQNEAQ (reference sequence). V was pared by 1 base and J by 7 bases, with 1 base of the junction left unmatched. This CDR3 region has 13 residues.

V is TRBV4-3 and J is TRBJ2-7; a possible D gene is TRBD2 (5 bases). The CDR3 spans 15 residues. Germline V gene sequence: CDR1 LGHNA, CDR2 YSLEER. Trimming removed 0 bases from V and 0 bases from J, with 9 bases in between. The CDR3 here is CASSQDLGVSYEQYF. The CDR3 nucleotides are TGCGCCAGCAGCCAAGATCTCGGGGTCTCCTACGAGCAGTACTTC.

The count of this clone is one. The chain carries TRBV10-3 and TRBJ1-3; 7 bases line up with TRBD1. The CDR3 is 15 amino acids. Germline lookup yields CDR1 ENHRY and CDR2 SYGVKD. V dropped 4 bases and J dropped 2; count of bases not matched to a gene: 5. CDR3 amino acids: CAISGGTDPGNTIYF. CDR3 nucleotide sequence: TGTGCCATCAGTGGGGGGACAGATCCTGGAAACACCATATATTTT.